The entry below gives a single T cell receptor beta chain sequence along with its context. This clone has more than one count but fewer than ten. The antigen this receptor binds is unknown. No much larger clone is present one base from it, and per-base qualities are unavailable. Library preparation was by the immunoSEQ multiplex PCR assay. As for the authors' bioinformatics: A statistical classification framework was built to diagnose cytomegalovirus status from the catalog of TCR beta chain sequences. Drawn from immuneACCESS, this table holds only the in-frame rearrangements with V and J called that TCRdb kept. Clones are partly lost; checked studies trace under half to an unresolved V gene and leave the rest unexplained. V and J calls and clone size are given by that table; D and trimming were obtained from the DNA. In this sample the table shows roughly 200,000 clones, about 81% of which occur a single time. Of the sample, roughly 1.2% falls within the top ten clones.

These data belong to a study of cytomegalovirus exposure and HLA in healthy donors (dated by TCRdb to 2017 to 2019). As for the study more broadly: The 500 to 800 repertoires of the first cohort and the 120 validation repertoires were produced on the same platform, according to a later analysis. The study was designed to test whether signatures of past pathogen exposure could be identified by cataloging public T cell receptors. A separate validation cohort of roughly 120 different subjects was used in addition to the 666-subject first cohort. The study combined high-throughput TCR immunosequencing, statistical association of individual TCRs with disease status, and machine learning to predict cytomegalovirus infection status. Overall study results and their limits: Most TCR sequences were observed very rarely across donors, whereas some public TCRs were present in many individuals. A few of the identified cytomegalovirus-associated TCR beta chains were confirmed in vitro to be specific for cytomegalovirus antigens. The authors suggested that the approach could potentially be extended to other disease states and immunological phenotypes. The study gave a list of some 150 TCR beta chains associated with cytomegalovirus. A later analysis found that TCRs clustered in the first cohort also tended to co-occur in the roughly 120 validation repertoires, with about 94% of cluster scores above 0. Cytomegalovirus status was reported to be diagnosed by the classifier with high specificity and sensitivity in both the original and validation cohorts. All 120 or so repertoires were used to score co-occurrence in the validation cohort in a later analysis, because that analysis had no HLA typing for the cohort.

The V end loses 3 bases and the J end loses 5 bases, and a stretch of 17 bases separates them. The CDR1 and CDR2 encoded by the germline V gene (reference sequence) are GTSNPN and SVGIG. The CDR3 has 14 amino acids, counting the end cysteine and phenylalanine. The kept DNA is CDR3 alone, 42 bases in frame from the first base. The donors belonged to the validation cohort of around 120 subjects, which was separate from the approximately 610-subject first cohort. Here the chain combines TRBV30 and TRBJ2-7; TRBD1 is possibly the D segment (7 matching bases). The sample taken for sequencing was PBMCs. The source of this sequence is a woman younger than 45 in good health and CMV-seronegative. The DNA is as follows: TGTGCCTGGAGCTCGGCAGGGGGGACCAACGAGCAGTACTTC. It translates to CAWSSAGGTNEQYF.